The present T cell receptor beta chain was sequenced within a study of shared clonotypes between healthy human individuals. Whole-study context: Each donor's CD4 naive and CD4 memory cells filled three plates apiece, CD8 naive two, and CD8 memory one.

Clones were sequenced by immunoSEQ multiplex PCR, and TCRdb holds only the in-frame ones, with some missing. The sample has some 2 million clones, around 95% seen once. Donors had no recently reported acute infections or vaccinations and were HIV-negative. The receptor was isolated from a man aged 18 to 30 in good health. Source material: naive CD4+ T cells sorted from blood. The sample's subset: CD45RA+ positively selected.

CDR3 region: CASSYSTYQPQHF. The CDR3 region has the DNA TGTGCCAGCAGTTATTCGACCTACCAGCCCCAGCATTTT. The chain couples TRBV6-6 to TRBJ1-5; D not resolved. Trimming removed 3 bases at V and 7 bases at J, with 10 bases between. Germline CDR1 MNHNY, CDR2 SVGAGI (reference sequence). The CDR3 runs 13 residues.